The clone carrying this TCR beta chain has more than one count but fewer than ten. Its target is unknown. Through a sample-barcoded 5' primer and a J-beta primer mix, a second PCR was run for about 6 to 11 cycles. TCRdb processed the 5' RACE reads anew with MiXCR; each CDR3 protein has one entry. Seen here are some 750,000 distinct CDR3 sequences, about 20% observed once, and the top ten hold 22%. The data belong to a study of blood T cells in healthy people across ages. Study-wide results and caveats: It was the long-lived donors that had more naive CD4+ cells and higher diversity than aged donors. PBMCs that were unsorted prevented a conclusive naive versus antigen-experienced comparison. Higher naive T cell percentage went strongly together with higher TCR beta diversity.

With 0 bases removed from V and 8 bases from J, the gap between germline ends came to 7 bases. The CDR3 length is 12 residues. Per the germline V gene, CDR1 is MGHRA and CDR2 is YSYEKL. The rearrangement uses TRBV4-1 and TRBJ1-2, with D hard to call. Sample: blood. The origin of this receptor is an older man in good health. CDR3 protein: CASSQEGGGYTF. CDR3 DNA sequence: TGCGCCAGCAGCCAAGAGGGAGGAGGCTACACCTTC.